This entry is about one T cell receptor (beta chain). The CDR3 consists of 14 residues. Germline V gene lookup returns CDR1 LNHNV and CDR2 YYDKDF (reference sequence). The V segment lost 0 bases and the J segment 5 bases; nucleotides outside the gene matches: 3. The data were obtained in a study of CD8+ T cells in alopecia areata. Following extraction, RNA underwent reverse transcription to cDNA, which served as the sequencing template. Some clones are missing from TCRdb's copy, which holds only in-frame ones; the method was immunoSEQ multiplex PCR. The table has some 180,000 clones, about 56% seen once; the top ten hold 4.5% to 6%.

This chain uses TRBV15 with TRBJ2-5, with 7 nucleotides matching TRBD2. The sequence was collected from a human donor in good health. The sample consisted of CD8+ T cells sorted from blood. In DNA form, the CDR3 reads TGTGCCACCAGCAGAGAGATGGGGGGGGAGACCCAGTACTTC. This encodes CATSREMGGETQYF.